The rows below give T cell receptor beta chains drawn from one sample of a study of cytomegalovirus exposure and HLA in healthy donors. Sequenced by immunoSEQ multiplex PCR; TCRdb stores in-frame clones only, minus some. The sample includes 65,000 to 85,000 clones, roughly 83% of them seen just once. Sequenced sample: PBMCs. The receptors originated from a woman between 45 and 65 years old in good health and CMV-seronegative. Each CDR3 is given with its conserved first and last residue. The D gene is left open where the match is weak. Rows give clone size only sometimes, using once, few, many, or a class for an expanded clone.

abundance: .
d_gene: TRBD1
v_gene: TRBV5-1
j_gene: TRBJ2-3
CDR3aa: CASSLVPTGGSTDTQYF
CDR3nt: TGCGCCAGCAGCTTGGTCCCGACAGGGGGGTCTACAGATACGCAGTATTTT

abundance: .
d_gene: .
v_gene: TRBV29-1
j_gene: TRBJ1-1
CDR3aa: CSVVGGSDTEAFF
CDR3nt: TGCAGCGTTGTGGGGGGGTCTGACACTGAAGCTTTCTTT

abundance: .
d_gene: TRBD2
v_gene: TRBV11-2
j_gene: TRBJ2-1
CDR3aa: CASSSYSGGANLRWFF
CDR3nt: TGTGCCAGCAGCTCCTATAGCGGGGGGGCGAATCTTCGGTGGTTCTTC

abundance: once
d_gene: .
v_gene: TRBV4-2
j_gene: TRBJ1-5
CDR3aa: CASSLRPGANQPQHF
CDR3nt: TGTGCCAGCAGCCTAAGGCCAGGTGCAAATCAGCCCCAGCATTTT

abundance: .
d_gene: TRBD2
v_gene: TRBV11-3
j_gene: TRBJ2-1
CDR3aa: CASSLGASGGPEQFF
CDR3nt: TGTGCCAGCAGCTTAGGGGCTAGCGGGGGGCCAGAGCAGTTCTTC

abundance: .
d_gene: TRBD1
v_gene: TRBV6-1
j_gene: TRBJ2-1
CDR3aa: CASSVNRGGNEQFF
CDR3nt: TGTGCCAGCAGTGTGAACAGGGGTGGCAATGAGCAGTTCTTC

abundance: .
d_gene: TRBD2
v_gene: TRBV5-1
j_gene: TRBJ2-3
CDR3aa: CASSLGRGSSTDTQYF
CDR3nt: TGCGCCAGCAGCTTGGGGCGGGGGAGTAGCACAGATACGCAGTATTTT

abundance: .
d_gene: .
v_gene: TRBV5-4
j_gene: TRBJ2-2
CDR3aa: CASTQPGGQATGELFF
CDR3nt: TGTGCCAGCACTCAACCGGGGGGACAGGCGACCGGGGAGCTGTTTTTT

abundance: .
d_gene: .
v_gene: TRBV5-1
j_gene: TRBJ2-3
CDR3aa: CASILRNTDTQYF
CDR3nt: TGCGCCAGCATACTCCGTAACACAGATACGCAGTATTTT

abundance: few
d_gene: .
v_gene: TRBV6-5
j_gene: TRBJ1-2
CDR3aa: CASGSKKESYTF
CDR3nt: TGTGCCAGCGGTTCTAAAAAAGAAAGCTACACCTTC

abundance: .
d_gene: TRBD2
v_gene: TRBV7-6
j_gene: TRBJ2-7
CDR3aa: CASSTGTSAEQYF
CDR3nt: TGTGCCAGCAGCACCGGGACTAGCGCCGAGCAGTACTTC

abundance: .
d_gene: TRBD1
v_gene: TRBV6-8
j_gene: TRBJ1-1
CDR3aa: CASWAETGTLEAFF
CDR3nt: TGTGCCAGCTGGGCCGAGACAGGGACACTTGAAGCTTTCTTT

abundance: .
d_gene: TRBD1
v_gene: TRBV4-3
j_gene: TRBJ2-1
CDR3aa: CASSQDERDRVEGEQFF
CDR3nt: TGCGCCAGCAGCCAAGATGAAAGGGACAGGGTCGAAGGTGAGCAGTTCTTC

abundance: once
d_gene: TRBD1
v_gene: TRBV7-2
j_gene: TRBJ1-2
CDR3aa: CASSLDFGTGGLYGYTF
CDR3nt: TGTGCCAGCAGCTTAGATTTCGGGACAGGGGGCTTATATGGCTACACCTTC

abundance: .
d_gene: .
v_gene: TRBV5-1
j_gene: TRBJ2-3
CDR3aa: CASRQGGSDTQYF
CDR3nt: TGCGCCAGCAGGCAGGGCGGTTCAGATACGCAGTATTTT

abundance: .
d_gene: TRBD1
v_gene: TRBV13
j_gene: TRBJ1-2
CDR3aa: CASSQPGGGFYGYTF
CDR3nt: TGTGCCAGCAGCCAACCAGGGGGCGGTTTCTATGGCTACACCTTC

abundance: .
d_gene: TRBD1
v_gene: TRBV7-3
j_gene: TRBJ1-2
CDR3aa: CASSLGTGDGYGYTF
CDR3nt: TGTGCCAGCAGCTTAGGGACAGGGGACGGCTATGGCTACACCTTC

abundance: .
d_gene: TRBD1
v_gene: TRBV2
j_gene: TRBJ2-7
CDR3aa: CASRGGTGIYEQYF
CDR3nt: TGTGCCAGCAGGGGCGGGACAGGGATATACGAGCAGTACTTC

abundance: .
d_gene: TRBD2
v_gene: TRBV2
j_gene: TRBJ2-5
CDR3aa: CALRGEVGETQYF
CDR3nt: TGTGCGTTACGGGGGGAGGTAGGCGAGACCCAGTACTTC

abundance: .
d_gene: TRBD1
v_gene: TRBV7-6
j_gene: TRBJ2-2
CDR3aa: CASSSRTGGYTGKLFF
CDR3nt: TGTGCCAGCAGCTCGCGGACAGGGGGCTACACCGGGAAGCTGTTTTTT

abundance: .
d_gene: TRBD1
v_gene: TRBV7-6
j_gene: TRBJ1-5
CDR3aa: CASSFGRGRNQPQHF
CDR3nt: TGTGCCAGCAGCTTCGGCAGGGGGCGGAATCAGCCCCAGCATTTT

abundance: .
d_gene: TRBD1
v_gene: TRBV28
j_gene: TRBJ1-4
CDR3aa: CASSLLQGALEKLFF
CDR3nt: TGTGCCAGCAGTTTACTACAGGGGGCGTTAGAAAAACTGTTTTTT

abundance: .
d_gene: TRBD2
v_gene: TRBV19
j_gene: TRBJ2-1
CDR3aa: CASKAGTSSYNEQFF
CDR3nt: TGTGCCAGTAAAGCCGGGACTAGCTCCTACAATGAGCAGTTCTTC

abundance: .
d_gene: .
v_gene: TRBV7-9
j_gene: TRBJ2-3
CDR3aa: CASSLRLEVRDTQYF
CDR3nt: TGTGCCAGCAGCCTCCGTCTTGAGGTTCGAGATACGCAGTATTTT

abundance: few
d_gene: TRBD1
v_gene: TRBV4-2
j_gene: TRBJ2-1
CDR3aa: CASSQPPGQGANEQFF
CDR3nt: TGTGCCAGCAGCCAGCCGCCGGGACAGGGGGCGAATGAGCAGTTCTTC

abundance: few
d_gene: TRBD1
v_gene: TRBV25-1
j_gene: TRBJ1-1
CDR3aa: CASSYSTGGSEAFF
CDR3nt: TGTGCCAGCAGCTACTCTACAGGGGGCTCTGAAGCTTTCTTT

abundance: .
d_gene: .
v_gene: TRBV1
j_gene: TRBJ2-2
CDR3aa: CTSSQTPAGVTGELFF
CDR3nt: TGCACCAGCAGCCAAACACCAGCGGGAGTCACCGGGGAGCTGTTTTTT

abundance: few
d_gene: TRBD1
v_gene: TRBV28
j_gene: TRBJ1-4
CDR3aa: CASSERQGHEKLFF
CDR3nt: TGTGCCAGCAGTGAACGACAGGGTCATGAAAAACTGTTTTTT

abundance: .
d_gene: TRBD1
v_gene: TRBV28
j_gene: TRBJ2-2
CDR3aa: CASSLFRGQVDTGELFF
CDR3nt: TGTGCCAGCAGTTTATTTAGGGGACAGGTTGACACCGGGGAGCTGTTTTTT

abundance: .
d_gene: TRBD2
v_gene: TRBV18
j_gene: TRBJ2-3
CDR3aa: CASSYSAGGSTDTQYF
CDR3nt: TGTGCCAGCTCATACTCTGCGGGGGGTAGCACAGATACGCAGTATTTT

abundance: .
d_gene: TRBD1
v_gene: TRBV5-1
j_gene: TRBJ2-2
CDR3aa: CASSFGQANTGELFF
CDR3nt: TGCGCCAGCAGCTTCGGACAGGCGAACACCGGGGAGCTGTTTTTT

abundance: .
d_gene: TRBD2
v_gene: TRBV12-5
j_gene: TRBJ2-7
CDR3aa: CASGLDGGGMYEQYF
CDR3nt: TGTGCTAGTGGTTTGGACGGGGGAGGGATGTACGAGCAGTACTTC

abundance: .
d_gene: TRBD1
v_gene: TRBV6-1
j_gene: TRBJ1-6
CDR3aa: CASSELQGGNSPLHF
CDR3nt: TGTGCCAGCAGTGAATTGCAGGGGGGAAATTCACCCCTCCACTTT

abundance: .
d_gene: TRBD1
v_gene: TRBV4-1
j_gene: TRBJ2-7
CDR3aa: CASSQGQFYEQYF
CDR3nt: TGCGCCAGCAGCCAGGGACAGTTCTACGAGCAGTACTTC

abundance: .
d_gene: .
v_gene: TRBV19
j_gene: TRBJ1-3
CDR3aa: CASSKYEPSGNTIYF
CDR3nt: TGTGCCAGTAGCAAGTACGAGCCCTCTGGAAACACCATATATTTT

abundance: .
d_gene: .
v_gene: TRBV27
j_gene: TRBJ2-6
CDR3aa: CASSFVLRNPGANVLTF
CDR3nt: TGTGCCAGCAGTTTTGTCCTACGTAACCCTGGGGCCAACGTCCTGACTTTC

abundance: once
d_gene: TRBD1
v_gene: TRBV5-1
j_gene: TRBJ1-1
CDR3aa: CASSLQQGVTEAFF
CDR3nt: TGCGCCAGCAGCTTGCAACAGGGGGTAACTGAAGCTTTCTTT

abundance: .
d_gene: .
v_gene: TRBV2
j_gene: TRBJ1-6
CDR3aa: CASSEGESEESGNSPLHF
CDR3nt: TGTGCCAGCAGTGAAGGGGAGTCAGAGGAGTCGGGTAATTCACCCCTCCACTTT

abundance: few
d_gene: TRBD1
v_gene: TRBV10-1
j_gene: TRBJ2-5
CDR3aa: CASSESGTGFEQYF
CDR3nt: TGCGCCAGCAGTGAGAGCGGGACAGGGTTTGAGCAGTACTTC

abundance: .
d_gene: TRBD2
v_gene: TRBV9
j_gene: TRBJ2-1
CDR3aa: CASSSGLATYNEQFF
CDR3nt: TGTGCCAGCAGCTCGGGACTAGCTACTTACAATGAGCAGTTCTTC